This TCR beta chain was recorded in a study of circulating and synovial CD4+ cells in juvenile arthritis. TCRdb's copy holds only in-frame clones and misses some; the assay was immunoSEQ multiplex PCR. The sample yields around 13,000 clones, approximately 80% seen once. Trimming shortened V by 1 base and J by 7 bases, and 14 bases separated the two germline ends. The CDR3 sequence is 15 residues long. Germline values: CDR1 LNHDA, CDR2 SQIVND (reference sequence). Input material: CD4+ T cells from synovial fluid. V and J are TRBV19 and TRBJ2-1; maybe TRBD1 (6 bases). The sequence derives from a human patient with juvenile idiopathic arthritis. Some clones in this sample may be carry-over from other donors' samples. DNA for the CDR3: TGTGCCAGTAGTATAGGCGGTCCCGACAGGAATGAGCAGTTCTTC. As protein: CASSIGGPDRNEQFF.